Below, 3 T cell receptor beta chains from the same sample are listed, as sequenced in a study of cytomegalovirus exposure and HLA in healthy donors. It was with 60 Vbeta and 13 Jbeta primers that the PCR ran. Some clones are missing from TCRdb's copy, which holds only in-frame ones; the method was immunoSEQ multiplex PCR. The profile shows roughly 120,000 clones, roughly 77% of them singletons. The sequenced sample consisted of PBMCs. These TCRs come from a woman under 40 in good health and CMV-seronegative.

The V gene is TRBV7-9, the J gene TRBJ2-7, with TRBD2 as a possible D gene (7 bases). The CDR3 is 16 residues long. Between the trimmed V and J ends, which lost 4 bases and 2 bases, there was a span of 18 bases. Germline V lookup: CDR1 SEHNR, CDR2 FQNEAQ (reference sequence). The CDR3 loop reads CASSSRMGGATYEQYF. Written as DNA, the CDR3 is TGTGCCAGCAGCTCCAGGATGGGGGGGGCCACCTACGAGCAGTACTTC. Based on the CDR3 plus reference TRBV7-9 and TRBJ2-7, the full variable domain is DTGVSQNPRHKITKRGQNVTFRCDPISEHNRLYWYRQTLGQGPEFLTYFQNEAQLEKSRLLSDRFSAERPKGSFSTLEIQRTEQGDSAMYLCASSSRMGGATYEQYFGPGTRLTVT.

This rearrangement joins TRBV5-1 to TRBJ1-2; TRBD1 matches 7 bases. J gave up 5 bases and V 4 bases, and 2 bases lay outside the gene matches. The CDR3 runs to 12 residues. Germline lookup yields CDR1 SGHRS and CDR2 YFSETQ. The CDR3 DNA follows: TGCGCCAGCAGCGGGGACAGATATGGCTACACCTTC. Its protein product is CASSGDRYGYTF.

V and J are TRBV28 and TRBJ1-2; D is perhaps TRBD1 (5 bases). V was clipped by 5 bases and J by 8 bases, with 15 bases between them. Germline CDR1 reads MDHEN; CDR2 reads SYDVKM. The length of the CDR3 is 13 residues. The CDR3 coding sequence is TGTGCCAGCAGTCCGACAGAGAGAGTGGGCTACACCTTC. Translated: CASSPTERVGYTF.